This note documents a single T cell receptor (beta chain) sequence. Its antigen remains unidentified. Nothing much larger sits one base from this clone, and base qualities are not available. One collaborating source in Seattle enrolled patients during active infection and followed them longitudinally through the course of disease. Each collaborating institution followed its own protocols to collect whole blood in K2EDTA tubes. For TCRbeta analysis, collaborator samples were shipped as frozen whole blood, as isolated PBMCs, or as DNA extracted from either sample type. TCRbeta CDR3 regions were amplified from genomic DNA by means of the immunoSEQ Assay, a bias-controlled multiplex PCR. As for how the authors treated the data: The number of nucleated cells in each sample was estimated by amplification of reference gene primers within the assay. To quantify the absolute abundance of each unique TCRbeta CDR3 rearrangement, sequence reads were collapsed and filtered. For each sample, productive Simpson clonality was calculated as the square root of Simpson's diversity index over productive rearrangements. Not all clones reach the TCRdb copy of this immuneACCESS table, which keeps in-frame sequences only. Checked studies attribute under half of the gap to unresolved V genes and leave the rest unexplained. Clonal size and the V and J genes are those of that table, whereas D and trimming came from the DNA. The sample table contains 300,000 to 350,000 clones; only one count was recorded for roughly 88% of them. The ten largest account for 1.5% to 2% of the sample.

This record comes from a study of blood T cell repertoires in COVID-19 (dated by TCRdb to 2020 to 2021). Concerning the study at large: Samples from collaborators originated in the United States, Italy and Spain and spanned both the acute and convalescent phases of COVID-19. The prospective study material was composed of cDNA or gDNA derived from T cells, B-cell-depleted T cells, or PBMCs. The dataset comprised deeply sampled blood TCRbeta repertoires from subjects exposed to, actively infected with, or recovered from COVID-19. The repertoires were made available in a free public database intended to serve as a resource for research on the immune response to SARS-CoV-2. The samples were drawn from the first 160 participants of the ongoing ImmuneRACE study and from some 1,300 subjects provided by 6 global collaborators. Where available, HLA class I and class II types were taken from metadata supplied by the sample provider and were not determined by assay-based typing. Nearly every sample came with metadata listing a de-identified subject ID, COVID-19 status, age in years and sex. Study-wide findings and limitations: How much clinical and demographic metadata was included differed by source and by participant, and the metadata was provided uncurated.

The clonotype comes from a woman younger than 45 with COVID-19, enrolled during active disease. Sequenced input: peripheral blood.

The DNA sequence is given as TGTGCCAGCAGTGCCATCAGGGCCCTGGGTGACACTGAAGCTTTCTTT. The translation is CASSAIRALGDTEAFF. The chain uses TRBV9 and TRBJ1-1, and possibly TRBD1, on 5 matching bases. The CDR3 holds 16 amino acids from the cysteine to the phenylalanine. Solely the CDR3 DNA is kept, with 48 bases framed from the first base. The germline V gene specifies SGDLS as CDR1 and YYNGEE as CDR2. The germline ends are 20 bases apart after V is trimmed by 5 bases and J by 3 bases.